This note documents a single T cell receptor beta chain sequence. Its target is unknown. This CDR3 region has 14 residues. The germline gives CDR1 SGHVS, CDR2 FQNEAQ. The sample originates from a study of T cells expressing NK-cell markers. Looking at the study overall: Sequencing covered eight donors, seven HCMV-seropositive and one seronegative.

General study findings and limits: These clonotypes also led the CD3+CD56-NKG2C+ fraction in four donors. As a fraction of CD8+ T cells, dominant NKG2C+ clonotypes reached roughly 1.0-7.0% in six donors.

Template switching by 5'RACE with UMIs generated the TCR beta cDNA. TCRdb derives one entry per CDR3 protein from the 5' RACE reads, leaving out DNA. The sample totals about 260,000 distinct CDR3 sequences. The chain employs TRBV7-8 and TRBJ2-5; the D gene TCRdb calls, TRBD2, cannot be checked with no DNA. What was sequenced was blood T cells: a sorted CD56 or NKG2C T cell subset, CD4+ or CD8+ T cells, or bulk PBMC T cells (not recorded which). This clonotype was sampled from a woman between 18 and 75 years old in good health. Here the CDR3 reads CASSLRAQGETQYF.